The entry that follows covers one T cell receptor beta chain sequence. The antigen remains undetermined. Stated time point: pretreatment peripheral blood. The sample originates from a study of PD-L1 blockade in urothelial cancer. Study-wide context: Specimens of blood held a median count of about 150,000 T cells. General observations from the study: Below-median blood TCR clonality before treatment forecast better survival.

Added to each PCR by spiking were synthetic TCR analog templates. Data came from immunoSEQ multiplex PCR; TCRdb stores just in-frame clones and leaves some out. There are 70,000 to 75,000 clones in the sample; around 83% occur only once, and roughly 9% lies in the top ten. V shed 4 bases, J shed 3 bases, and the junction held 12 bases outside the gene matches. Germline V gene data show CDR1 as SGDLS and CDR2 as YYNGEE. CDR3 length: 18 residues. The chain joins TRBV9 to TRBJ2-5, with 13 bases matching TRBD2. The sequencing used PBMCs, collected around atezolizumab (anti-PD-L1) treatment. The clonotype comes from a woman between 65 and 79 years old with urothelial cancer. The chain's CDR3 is CASSPRTSGRRGEETQYF. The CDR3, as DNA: TGTGCCAGCAGCCCTCGGACTAGCGGGAGAAGGGGGGAAGAGACCCAGTACTTC.